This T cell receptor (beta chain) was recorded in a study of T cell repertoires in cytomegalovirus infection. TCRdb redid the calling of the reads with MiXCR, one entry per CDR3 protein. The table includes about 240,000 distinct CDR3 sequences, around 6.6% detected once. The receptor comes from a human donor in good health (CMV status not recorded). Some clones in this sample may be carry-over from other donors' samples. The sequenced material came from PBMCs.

The CDR3 bases are TGCAGTGCTAGAGGACTAGGGACTTACAATGAGCAGTTCTTC. It codes for CSARGLGTYNEQFF. This rearrangement joins TRBV20-1 to TRBJ2-1; maybe TRBD2 (6 bases). V lost 1 base, J lost 4 bases, and 11 bases lay in between. This CDR3 has 14 amino acids. The germline CDR1 and CDR2 sequences are DFQATT and SNEGSKA (reference sequence).